The source of this T cell receptor (beta chain) is a study of radiotherapy plus CTLA-4 blockade in lung cancer. General study points: Radiotherapy plus ipilimumab was followed by expansion in blood of tumor-derived TCR clones.

Turning to this clone: The antigen is unknown.

The germline CDR1 and CDR2 sequences are SGHVS and FNYEAQ. The CDR3 has 13 amino acids. V shed 0 bases and J shed 5 bases, with 7 bases lying between them. The table came from immunoSEQ multiplex PCR; TCRdb's copy has only in-frame clones and leaves some out. The sample lists 25,000 to 35,000 clones, 65% to 80% occurring once. Sequenced here: peripheral blood, sampled from a patient treated with radiotherapy plus ipilimumab. The V gene is TRBV7-6, the J gene TRBJ2-5, with D unclear. This clonotype originated in a human donor with non-small cell lung cancer who had stable disease on radiotherapy plus ipilimumab. This CDR3 reads CASSLALTETQYF. DNA of the CDR3: TGTGCCAGCAGCTTAGCTTTGACGGAGACCCAGTACTTC.